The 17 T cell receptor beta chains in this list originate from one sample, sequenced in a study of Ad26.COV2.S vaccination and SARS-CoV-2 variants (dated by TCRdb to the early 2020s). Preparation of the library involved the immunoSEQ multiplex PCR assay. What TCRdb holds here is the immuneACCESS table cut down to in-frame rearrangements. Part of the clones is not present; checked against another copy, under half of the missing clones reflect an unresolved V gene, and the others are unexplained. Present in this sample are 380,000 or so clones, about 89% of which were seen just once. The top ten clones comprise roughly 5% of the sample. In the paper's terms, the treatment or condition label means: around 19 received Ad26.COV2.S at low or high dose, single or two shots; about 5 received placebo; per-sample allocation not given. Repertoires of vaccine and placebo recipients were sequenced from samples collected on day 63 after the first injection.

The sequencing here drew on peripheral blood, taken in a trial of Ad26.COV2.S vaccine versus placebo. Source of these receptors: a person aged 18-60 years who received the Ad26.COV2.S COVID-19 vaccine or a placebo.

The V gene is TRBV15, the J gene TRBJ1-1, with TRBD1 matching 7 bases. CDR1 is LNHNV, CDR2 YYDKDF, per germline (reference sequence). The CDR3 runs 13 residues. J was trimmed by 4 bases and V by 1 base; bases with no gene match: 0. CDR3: CATSRAGGTEAFF. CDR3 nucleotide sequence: TGTGCCACCAGCAGAGCAGGGGGCACTGAAGCTTTCTTT.

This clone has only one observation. This CDR3 is CASSQVLSYEQYF. The CDR3 DNA follows: TGCGCCAGCAGCCAAGTTCTGTCCTACGAGCAGTACTTC. V and J are TRBV4-3 and TRBJ2-7; D not resolved. Germline-derived CDR1 and CDR2 are LGHNA and YSLEER. The CDR3 spans 13 residues. Between the trimmed V and J ends, which lost 1 base and 1 base, there was a span of 5 bases.

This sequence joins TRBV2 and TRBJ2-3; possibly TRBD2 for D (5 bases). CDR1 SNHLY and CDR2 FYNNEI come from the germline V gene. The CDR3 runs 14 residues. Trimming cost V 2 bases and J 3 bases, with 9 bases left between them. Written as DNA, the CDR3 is TGTGCCAGCAGTGAATTGTGGGAGACAGATACGCAGTATTTT. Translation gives CASSELWETDTQYF.

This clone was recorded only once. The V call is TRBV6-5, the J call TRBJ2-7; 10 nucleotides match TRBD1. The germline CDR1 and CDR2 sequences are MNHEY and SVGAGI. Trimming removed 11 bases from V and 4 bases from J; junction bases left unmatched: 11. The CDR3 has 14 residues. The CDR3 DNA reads TGTGCCGCCCGGACGACAGGGGGCGCGTACGAGCAGTACTTC. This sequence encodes CAARTTGGAYEQYF.

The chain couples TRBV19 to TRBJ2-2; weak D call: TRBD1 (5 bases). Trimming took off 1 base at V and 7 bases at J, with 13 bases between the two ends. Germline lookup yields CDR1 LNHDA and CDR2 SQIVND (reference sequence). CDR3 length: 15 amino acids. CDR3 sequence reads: CASSIGGRVSGELFF. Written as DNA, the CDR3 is TGTGCCAGTAGTATAGGTGGCAGGGTGAGCGGGGAGCTGTTTTTT.

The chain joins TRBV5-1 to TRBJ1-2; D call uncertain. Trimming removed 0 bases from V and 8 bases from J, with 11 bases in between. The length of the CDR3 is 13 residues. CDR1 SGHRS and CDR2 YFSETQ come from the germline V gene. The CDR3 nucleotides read TGCGCCAGCAGCTTGGCTGCCCGTATAGGCTACACCTTC. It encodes CASSLAARIGYTF.

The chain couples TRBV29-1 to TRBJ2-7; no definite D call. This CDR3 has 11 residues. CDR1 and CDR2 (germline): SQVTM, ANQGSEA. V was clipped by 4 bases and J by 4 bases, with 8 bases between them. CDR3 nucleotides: TGCAGCGTTGTTGAAGGGTACGAGCAGTACTTC. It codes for CSVVEGYEQYF.

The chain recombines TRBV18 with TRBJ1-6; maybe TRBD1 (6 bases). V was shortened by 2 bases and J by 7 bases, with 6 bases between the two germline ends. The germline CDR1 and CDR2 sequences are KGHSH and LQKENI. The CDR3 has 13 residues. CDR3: CASSPDRNSPLHF. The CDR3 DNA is TGTGCCAGCTCACCAGACAGGAATTCACCCCTCCACTTT.

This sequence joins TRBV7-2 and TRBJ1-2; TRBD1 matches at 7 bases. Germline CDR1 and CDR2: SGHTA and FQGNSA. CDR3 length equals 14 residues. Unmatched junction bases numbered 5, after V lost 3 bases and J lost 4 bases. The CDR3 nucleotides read TGTGCCAGCAGCTTCCCCGGGACAGCCTATGGCTACACCTTC. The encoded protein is CASSFPGTAYGYTF.

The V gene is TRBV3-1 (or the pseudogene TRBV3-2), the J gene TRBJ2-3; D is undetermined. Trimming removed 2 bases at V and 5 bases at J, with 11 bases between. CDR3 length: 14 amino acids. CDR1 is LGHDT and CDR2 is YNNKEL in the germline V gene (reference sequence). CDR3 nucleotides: TGTGCCAGCAGCCAAAATCAGGTTAAAGATACGCAGTATTTT. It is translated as CASSQNQVKDTQYF.

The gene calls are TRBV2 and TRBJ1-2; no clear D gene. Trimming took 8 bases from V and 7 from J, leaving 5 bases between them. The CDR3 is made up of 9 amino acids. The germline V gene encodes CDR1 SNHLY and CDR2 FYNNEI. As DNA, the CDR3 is TGTGCCAGCCCCTTTGGCTACACCTTC. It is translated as CASPFGYTF.

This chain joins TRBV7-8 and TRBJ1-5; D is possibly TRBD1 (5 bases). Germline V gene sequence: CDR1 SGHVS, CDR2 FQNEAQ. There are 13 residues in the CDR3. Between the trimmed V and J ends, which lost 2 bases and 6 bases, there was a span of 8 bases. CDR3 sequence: CASSLQGSQPQHF. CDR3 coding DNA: TGTGCCAGCAGCTTACAGGGAAGTCAGCCCCAGCATTTT.

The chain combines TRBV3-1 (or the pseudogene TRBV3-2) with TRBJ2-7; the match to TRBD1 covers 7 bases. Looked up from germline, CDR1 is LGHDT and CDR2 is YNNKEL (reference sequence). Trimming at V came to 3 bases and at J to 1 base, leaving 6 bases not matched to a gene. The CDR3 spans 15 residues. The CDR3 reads CASSHGQVLSYEQYF. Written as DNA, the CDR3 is TGTGCCAGCAGCCACGGACAGGTGCTTTCCTACGAGCAGTACTTC.

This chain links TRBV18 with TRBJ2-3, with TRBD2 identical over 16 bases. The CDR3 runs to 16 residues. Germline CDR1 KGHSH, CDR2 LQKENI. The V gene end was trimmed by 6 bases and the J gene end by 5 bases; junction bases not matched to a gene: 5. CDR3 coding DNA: TGTGCCAGCTCCGGGACTAGCGGGGGGGCCAAAGATACGCAGTATTTT. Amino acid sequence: CASSGTSGGAKDTQYF.

The CDR3 DNA reads as TGTGCCAGCAGCGTAGCGGACAATCCCTACGAGCAGTACTTC. This encodes CASSVADNPYEQYF. The chain joins TRBV9 to TRBJ2-7; D possibly corresponds to TRBD1 (5 bases). CDR1 and CDR2 from the germline V gene are SGDLS and YYNGEE. Trimming cost V 0 bases and J 2 bases, with 9 bases left between them. The CDR3 consists of 14 residues.

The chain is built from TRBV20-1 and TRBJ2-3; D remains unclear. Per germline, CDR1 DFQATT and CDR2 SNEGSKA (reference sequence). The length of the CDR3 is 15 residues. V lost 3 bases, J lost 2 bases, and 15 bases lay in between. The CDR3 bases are TGCAGTGCTAGTCACAGCGCCCAATACACAGATACGCAGTATTTT. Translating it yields CSASHSAQYTDTQYF.

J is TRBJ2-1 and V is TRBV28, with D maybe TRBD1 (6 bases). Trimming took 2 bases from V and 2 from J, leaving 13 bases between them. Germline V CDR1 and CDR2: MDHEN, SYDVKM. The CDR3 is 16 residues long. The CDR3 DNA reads TGTGCCAGCAGTTTAATGGTGGGACAACCCTACAATGAGCAGTTCTTC. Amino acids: CASSLMVGQPYNEQFF.